This T cell receptor (beta chain) was identified during a study of identical twins. One entry per CDR3 protein, called by TCRdb with MiXCR from the 5' RACE reads. The sample holds 500,000 or so distinct CDR3 sequences, under 25% seen once. This clonotype has only a few counts. The CDR3 is 13 amino acids. The V gene lost 4 bases and the J gene lost 1 base, with 10 bases spanning the gap. CDR1 and CDR2 (germline): SQVTM, ANQGSEA. These data were likewise used in another study, on T cells expressing NK-cell markers. This second report adds: Cells sorted as CD3+CD56+NKG2C+, CD3+CD56+NKG2C- and CD3+CD56-NKG2C+ T cells supplied the TCR beta repertoires.

Material: CD4+ T cells sorted from blood. The sequence was obtained from a woman between 18 and 29 years old in good health. The rearrangement links TRBV29-1 to TRBJ1-1; unclear D gene. CDR3 in amino acids: CSVAIQENTEAFF. The DNA of the CDR3 is TGCAGCGTTGCAATTCAGGAGAACACTGAAGCTTTCTTT.